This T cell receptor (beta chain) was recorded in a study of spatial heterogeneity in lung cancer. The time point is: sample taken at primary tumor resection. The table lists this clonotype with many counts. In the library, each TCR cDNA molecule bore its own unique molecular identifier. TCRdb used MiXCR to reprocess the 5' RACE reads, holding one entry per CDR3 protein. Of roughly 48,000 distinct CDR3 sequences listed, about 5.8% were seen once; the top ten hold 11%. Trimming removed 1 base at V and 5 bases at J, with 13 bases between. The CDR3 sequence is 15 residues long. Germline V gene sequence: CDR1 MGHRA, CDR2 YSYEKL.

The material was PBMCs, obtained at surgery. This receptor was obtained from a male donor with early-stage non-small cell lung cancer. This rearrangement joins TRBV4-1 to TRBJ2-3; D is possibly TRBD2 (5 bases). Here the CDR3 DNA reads TGCGCCAGCAGCCAAGGAAATAGCGCAGTAGATACGCAGTATTTT. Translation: CASSQGNSAVDTQYF.